Listed below are T cell receptor beta chains from one sample, sequenced in a study of shared clonotypes between healthy human individuals. Assay used: immunoSEQ multiplex PCR; TCRdb lists only in-frame clones, some missing. The sample includes fewer than 400,000 clones, roughly 70% of them seen just once. Sequences were obtained from memory CD4+ T cells sorted from blood. The receptors were gathered from a man aged 25 to 40 in good health. CDR3s include the opening cysteine and the closing phenylalanine or tryptophan. D genes are given only for firm matches. Not all rows give a size; the values are once, few, many and, for expanded clones, a class.

cdr3_aa cdr3_nt clone_size d_call j_call v_call
CASSTLVKDRGNRGYTF TGTGCCAGCAGCACCCTAGTAAAAGACAGGGGAAACCGCGGCTACACCTTC . TRBD1 TRBJ1-2 TRBV28
CASSLLTSGRTGEQFF TGTGCCAGCAGCTTGTTGACTAGCGGGAGGACAGGGGAGCAGTTCTTC . TRBD2 TRBJ2-1 TRBV7-9
CASSFGSTEAFF TGTGCCAGCAGCTTCGGGTCCACTGAAGCTTTCTTT . . TRBJ1-1 TRBV7-9
CASSPGQGPNQPQHF TGCGCCAGCAGCCCTGGACAGGGGCCAAATCAGCCCCAGCATTTT few TRBD1 TRBJ1-5 TRBV5-1
CASRDGTTNWDEQFF TGCGCCAGCAGAGACGGGACCACAAATTGGGATGAGCAGTTCTTC once . TRBJ2-1 TRBV4-1
CATKDAGNSYEQYF TGCGCCACGAAAGATGCGGGAAACTCCTACGAGCAGTACTTC . . TRBJ2-7 TRBV10-2
CASSPKNRAGTIYF TGTGCCAGCAGCCCCAAGAACAGGGCGGGCACCATATATTTT . . TRBJ1-3 TRBV7-2
CASSPRQGADTEAFF TGCGCCAGCAGCCCGCGACAGGGGGCGGACACTGAAGCTTTCTTT . TRBD1 TRBJ1-1 TRBV5-1
CASSVGTGEQYF TGTGCCAGCAGTGTAGGGACAGGCGAGCAGTACTTC . TRBD1 TRBJ2-7 TRBV6-1
CASSLGQGIDNEQFF TGTGCCAGCAGCTTAGGACAGGGGATCGACAATGAGCAGTTCTTC . TRBD1 TRBJ2-1 TRBV7-2
CASSIGVSVHQPQHF TGTGCCAGTAGTATAGGAGTATCCGTTCATCAGCCCCAGCATTTT . . TRBJ1-5 TRBV19
CASSPTGGADTQYF TGCGCCAGCAGCCCGACGGGGGGCGCAGATACGCAGTATTTT . . TRBJ2-3 TRBV5-1
CASSPGERAYNEQFF TGTGCCAGCAGCCCCGGGGAGCGAGCTTACAATGAGCAGTTCTTC . . TRBJ2-1 TRBV6-6
CASSRYIGLAGGPGEQYF TGTGCCAGCAGCCGTTACATTGGACTAGCGGGAGGGCCCGGCGAGCAGTACTTC once TRBD2 TRBJ2-7 TRBV14
CASSGGNTDTQYF TGTGCCAGCAGTGGCGGGAACACAGATACGCAGTATTTT . . TRBJ2-3 TRBV7-2
CASSPDRASGNTIYF TGTGCCAGCAGTCCGGACAGGGCCTCTGGAAACACCATATATTTT . TRBD1 TRBJ1-3 TRBV27
CASRKGTVYGYTF TGTGCCAGCAGGAAAGGGACAGTTTATGGCTACACCTTC once TRBD1 TRBJ1-2 TRBV28
CASRVGSTQGNEQFF TGTGCCAGTAGGGTAGGGAGCACCCAGGGCAATGAGCAGTTCTTC . . TRBJ2-1 TRBV6-1
CASSLPGFYTEAFF TGTGCCAGCAGCTTACCCGGGTTTTACACTGAAGCTTTCTTT few . TRBJ1-1 TRBV7-2
CASSSWGGETQYF TGTGCCAGCAGCTCGTGGGGAGGGGAGACCCAGTACTTC . TRBD2 TRBJ2-5 TRBV7-9
CASSLDGGRAYNEQFF TGCGCCAGCAGCTTGGACGGCGGGAGGGCCTACAATGAGCAGTTCTTC few TRBD2 TRBJ2-1 TRBV5-1
CSASGTGTTEAFF TGCAGCGCTTCCGGGACAGGGACCACTGAAGCTTTCTTT . TRBD1 TRBJ1-1 TRBV29-1
CASSAGGTSYNEQFF TGTGCCAGCAGCGCCGGCGGGACCTCCTACAATGAGCAGTTCTTC . . TRBJ2-1 TRBV11-3
CASSLGLAGSNEKLFF TGTGCCAGCAGCTTAGGGTTGGCGGGGTCTAATGAAAAACTGTTTTTT . . TRBJ1-4 TRBV7-9
CASSDIAGGLETQYF TGCGCCAGCAGTGATATAGCGGGAGGGCTGGAGACCCAGTACTTC once TRBD2 TRBJ2-5 TRBV10-2
CASTAWGGQETQYF TGCGCCAGCACCGCCTGGGGTGGGCAAGAGACCCAGTACTTC few . TRBJ2-5 TRBV5-1
CASSLDLAGGPETQYF TGTGCCAGCAGCTTAGATCTAGCGGGAGGGCCGGAGACCCAGTACTTC . TRBD2 TRBJ2-5 TRBV7-9
CASSLQTGNEKLFF TGCGCCAGCAGCTTGCAGACAGGAAATGAAAAACTGTTTTTT . . TRBJ1-4 TRBV5-1
CASSSFTWADTEAFF TGTGCCAGCAGCTCCTTCACCTGGGCGGACACTGAAGCTTTCTTT . . TRBJ1-1 TRBV11-2
CASSFKNTGELFF TGTGCCAGCAGCTTTAAGAACACCGGGGAGCTGTTTTTT . . TRBJ2-2 TRBV5-4
CASSQLPGAEEKLFF TGCGCCAGCAGCCAACTGCCGGGGGCGGAAGAAAAACTGTTTTTT . . TRBJ1-4 TRBV4-3
CASRPGQVNQPQHF TGTGCCAGCAGGCCGGGGCAGGTCAATCAGCCCCAGCATTTT . . TRBJ1-5 TRBV27
CASSSIRGQTNYGYTF TGTGCCAGCAGTTCAATCAGGGGGCAAACCAACTATGGCTACACCTTC . TRBD1 TRBJ1-2 TRBV27
CSVRTTGLGEAFF TGCAGCGTGAGAACGACAGGCTTGGGTGAAGCTTTCTTT . . TRBJ1-1 TRBV29-1
CASSWDGYEQYF TGTGCCAGCAGCTGGGACGGCTACGAGCAGTACTTC . . TRBJ2-7 TRBV25-1
CASTVTGASYEQYF TGTGCCAGCACCGTGACAGGGGCCTCCTACGAGCAGTACTTC . TRBD1 TRBJ2-7 TRBV6-6
CASRISTGYEQYF TGTGCCAGCAGGATTTCTACAGGCTACGAGCAGTACTTC many . TRBJ2-7 TRBV6-1
CASSPFNNEQFF TGTGCCAGTAGCCCCTTTAACAATGAGCAGTTCTTC . . TRBJ2-1 TRBV19
CASSPVHSVSYNEQFF TGTGCCAGCAGCCCGGTCCACTCTGTCTCCTACAATGAGCAGTTCTTC . . TRBJ2-1 TRBV11-3
CASSPFREGGGELFF TGTGCCAGCAGCCCCTTTAGGGAGGGAGGCGGGGAGCTGTTTTTT few TRBD2 TRBJ2-2 TRBV13